This T cell receptor (beta chain) was observed in a study of control samples from healthy donors and cancer patients (dated by TCRdb to 2020 to 2021). Libraries came from the immunoSEQ multiplex PCR assay. The source is immuneACCESS, and TCRdb retained only in-frame sequences with V and J called. Part of the clones is not carried over; for the studies checked, unresolved V genes explain less than half of this, and the remainder is unexplained. Across this sample there are 100,000 to 150,000 clones, with 80% to 95% seen only once. The leading ten clones occupy 5.5% to 7% of the sample. From the cysteine up to the phenylalanine, the CDR3 has a length of 12 residues. Solely the CDR3 DNA is kept, with 36 bases framed from the first base. V is reduced by 7 bases and J by 0 bases, leaving a spacing of 7 bases between them. The germline V gene (reference sequence) provides CDR1 SGHNT and CDR2 YYREEE. To note about this clone: The specificity of this receptor is unknown. Base qualities are missing; no much larger clone stands one base away.

The sequence came from a man between 18 and 35 years old in good health. The sample consisted of blood. Recombination connected TRBV5-4 to TRBJ2-5; no D gene call is confident. CDR3 sequence: CASGYNQETQYF. The sequence in DNA is TGTGCCAGCGGCTATAACCAAGAGACCCAGTACTTC.